Shown below are 14 T cell receptor beta chains from a single sample sequenced in a study of human T cells and chemical hapten exposure. Time point reported: pre-sensitization, week 0. Treatment of the sample: therapeutic diphenylcyclopropenone sensitization with weekly scalp DPC. A single record per CDR3 protein comes from TCRdb applying MiXCR to the RACE reads. The sample lists some 300,000 distinct CDR3 sequences, 5.5% occurring once. The material sequenced was whole blood, taken in connection with sensitization to the hapten diphenylcyclopropenone (DPC). The receptors originated from a woman under 30 with alopecia areata. Some clones in this sample may be carry-over from other donors' samples.

The table lists this clonotype with many counts. The rearrangement links TRBV28 to TRBJ2-7, with D unresolved. In germline, CDR1 is MDHEN, CDR2 SYDVKM. V lost 3 bases to trimming and J lost 3 bases, with 6 bases between them. CDR3 length: 12 amino acids. The DNA for the CDR3 is TGTGCCAGCAGTTTGGCGGTCTACGAGCAGTACTTC. Its translation: CASSLAVYEQYF.

This clonotype was seen more than once but under ten times. The chain employs TRBV6-6 and TRBJ1-2, with D possibly TRBD1 on 6 matching bases. Germline V CDR1 and CDR2: MNHNY, SVGAGI (reference sequence). The CDR3 spans 13 residues. The ends were cut back, 2 bases at V and 7 bases at J, with 11 bases in the middle. CDR3 sequence reads: CASSYDGQSGYTF. The CDR3 nucleotides read TGTGCCAGCAGTTACGACGGACAGTCTGGCTACACCTTC.

The J gene is TRBJ1-1, the V gene TRBV20-1; possible D gene TRBD1, 6 bases. Germline CDR1 is DFQATT and CDR2 is SNEGSKA (reference sequence). V was shortened by 1 base and J by 3 bases, with 15 bases between the two germline ends. The length of the CDR3 is 15 residues. Here the CDR3 DNA reads TGCAGTGCTAGAGGAGCGGGGGCACAGGACACTGAAGCTTTCTTT. It codes for CSARGAGAQDTEAFF.

This clonotype was found a few times. V and J are TRBV18 and TRBJ1-1; perhaps TRBD1 as D (6 bases). Per germline, CDR1 KGHSH and CDR2 LQKENI. CDR3 length equals 14 residues. V was trimmed by 3 bases and J by 6 bases, leaving 14 bases between them. The CDR3 region has the DNA TGTGCCAGCTCACCTTCAGGGGAGCTGCCTGAAGCTTTCTTT. Translated, it gives CASSPSGELPEAFF.

In its sample, this clonotype was seen many times. The chain has TRBV5-1 and TRBJ2-3; 9 positions match TRBD1. The germline CDR1 and CDR2 sequences are SGHRS and YFSETQ. The CDR3 is 17 residues long. J was trimmed by 4 bases and V by 0 bases; bases with no gene match: 9. CDR3 bases: TGCGCCAGCAGCTTGGCGATTAAGGGACAGGGCCCAGATACGCAGTATTTT. It encodes CASSLAIKGQGPDTQYF.

This clonotype was seen at least ten times. The chain employs TRBV12-3 or TRBV12-4 and TRBJ2-1; D remains ambiguous. V lost 7 bases, J lost 0 bases, and 13 bases lay in between. The CDR3 is made up of 15 amino acids. The CDR3 coding sequence is TGTGCCAGCACCCCGAGCCGTAGCTCCTACAATGAGCAGTTCTTC. Translated, it gives CASTPSRSSYNEQFF.

This clonotype was seen only a few times. This chain connects TRBV4-1 to TRBJ2-3; no clear D. The V gene lost 5 bases and the J gene lost 2 bases, with 8 bases spanning the gap. The CDR3 consists of 13 residues. The germline V gene has CDR1 MGHRA and CDR2 YSYEKL. DNA of the CDR3: TGCGCCAGCAGCGACCCCCACACAGATACGCAGTATTTT. As protein: CASSDPHTDTQYF.

A few counts support this clonotype. V gene TRBV6-2 or TRBV6-3 combines with J gene TRBJ1-1; tentatively, D is TRBD1 (6 bases). This CDR3 contains 15 residues. V lost 5 bases to trimming and J lost 0 bases, with 13 bases between them. The germline gives CDR1 MNHEY, CDR2 SVGEGT. The CDR3, as DNA: TGTGCCAGCAGTACTACGGACAGCTTGAACACTGAAGCTTTCTTT. Translating it yields CASSTTDSLNTEAFF.

This clonotype was counted only a few times. The rearrangement uses TRBV7-2 and TRBJ1-2; weak D call: TRBD1 (6 bases). The ends were cut back, 1 base at V and 4 bases at J, with 10 bases in the middle. CDR1 is SGHTA and CDR2 is FQGNSA in the germline V gene. CDR3 length: 14 residues. This CDR3 reads CASSLGGGAYGYTF. The CDR3 nucleotides are TGTGCCAGCAGCTTAGGCGGGGGCGCCTATGGCTACACCTTC.

There are many counts of this clonotype. This rearrangement joins TRBV6-5 to TRBJ1-6, with a possible D match to TRBD1 (5 bases). Germline assignment: CDR1 MNHEY and CDR2 SVGAGI. Trimming removed 6 bases from V and 8 bases from J, with 14 bases in between. There are 14 residues in the CDR3. The CDR3 DNA reads TGTGCCAGCAGCAGGGTTCGTTGGGATTCACCCCTCCACTTT. Amino acid sequence: CASSRVRWDSPLHF.

This clonotype was seen ten or more times. The chain recombines TRBV29-1 with TRBJ2-5; D is ambiguous. V shed 5 bases and J shed 1 base, with 11 bases lying between them. Germline V gene lookup returns CDR1 SQVTM and CDR2 ANQGSEA. The CDR3 has 13 amino acids. The CDR3 reads CSVSVRIQETQYF. CDR3 sequence (DNA): TGCAGCGTTTCGGTCAGGATCCAAGAGACCCAGTACTTC.

The chain links TRBV5-1 to TRBJ1-6, with D unresolved. Trimming removed 4 bases from V and 6 bases from J, with 11 bases in between. CDR3 length: 14 residues. From germline, CDR1 is SGHRS and CDR2 YFSETQ. This chain's CDR3 is CASSADGSNSPLHF. The CDR3 bases are TGCGCCAGCAGCGCTGACGGATCTAATTCACCCCTCCACTTT.

This clonotype was detected a few times. V and J are TRBV13 and TRBJ2-5; 10 nucleotides align to TRBD1. The CDR3 loop spans 15 amino acids. V gave up 3 bases and J gave up 5 bases; unmatched junction bases: 6. Germline CDR1 and CDR2: PRHDT and FYEKMQ (reference sequence). Here the CDR3 reads CASSLLGTGDETQYF. As DNA, the CDR3 is TGTGCCAGCAGCTTGCTTGGGACAGGGGATGAGACCCAGTACTTC.

The V gene is TRBV6-1, the J gene TRBJ2-1; TRBD1 agrees at 8 bases. CDR1 is MNHNS and CDR2 is SASEGT in the germline V gene. Trimming removed 8 bases from V and 9 bases from J; junction bases left unmatched: 3. The CDR3 spans 11 residues. CDR3 protein: CASPGQGEQFF. The CDR3 DNA follows: TGTGCCAGCCCAGGACAGGGTGAGCAGTTCTTC.